Below, 26 T cell receptor beta chains from the same sample are listed, as sequenced in a study of cytomegalovirus exposure and HLA in healthy donors. Primers included in the PCR were 60 Vbeta and 13 Jbeta primers. TCRdb's copy holds only in-frame clones and misses some; the assay was immunoSEQ multiplex PCR. This table holds over 150,000 clones, more than 75% found once. The sequencing input was PBMCs. All receptors come from a man in his late teens or twenties in good health and CMV-seropositive.

This clone was seen once. The chain carries TRBV9 and TRBJ2-7, with a possible D match to TRBD2 (7 bases). Germline V gene lookup returns CDR1 SGDLS and CDR2 YYNGEE. This CDR3 region has 17 residues. V was pared by 0 bases and J by 6 bases, with 22 bases between. This chain's CDR3 is CASSVDPPRGLFSEQYF. In DNA, the CDR3 is TGTGCCAGCAGCGTAGATCCCCCGCGGGGGCTTTTCTCCGAGCAGTACTTC.

The genes are TRBV6-5 and TRBJ1-5; D unresolved. The V gene lost 2 bases and the J gene lost 3 bases, with 14 bases spanning the gap. Germline CDR1 is MNHEY and CDR2 is SVGAGI. The CDR3 contains 16 residues. DNA of the CDR3: TGTGCCAGCAGTTACGGGGAGTCCTTTTACAATCAGCCCCAGCATTTT. This translates into CASSYGESFYNQPQHF.

The rearrangement uses TRBV7-9 and TRBJ2-1; maybe TRBD1 (8 bases). V was shortened by 6 bases and J by 9 bases, with 21 bases between the two germline ends. Germline loops: CDR1 SEHNR, CDR2 FQNEAQ (reference sequence). CDR3 length: 15 amino acids. CDR3 protein: CASRRTGGGEREQFF. CDR3 DNA sequence: TGTGCCAGCAGGAGAACAGGGGGGGGTGAGCGTGAGCAGTTCTTC.

This clone occurred a few times. V and J are TRBV7-6 and TRBJ2-7, with a weak D call TRBD2 (7 bases). Germline V gives CDR1 SGHVS, CDR2 FNYEAQ. The CDR3 consists of 14 residues. Trimming took off 1 base at V and 6 bases at J, with 13 bases between the two ends. The CDR3 spells CASSLGGGLREQYF. Written as DNA, the CDR3 is TGTGCCAGCAGCTTAGGGGGGGGGCTTCGCGAGCAGTACTTC.

The J gene is TRBJ1-2, the V gene TRBV2; D not resolved. This CDR3 is built from 13 residues. In germline, CDR1 is SNHLY, CDR2 FYNNEI. V lost 11 bases to trimming and J lost 1 base, with 14 bases between them. CDR3 loop: CARMGSFNYGYTF. CDR3 nucleotides: TGTGCCCGAATGGGCAGTTTTAACTATGGCTACACCTTC.

This clone has a handful of counts. This sequence joins TRBV29-1 and TRBJ2-5; tentative D call: TRBD1 (7 bases). This CDR3 comprises 14 residues. Germline lookup yields CDR1 SQVTM and CDR2 ANQGSEA. The ends were cut back, 7 bases at V and 2 bases at J, with 17 bases in the middle. The CDR3 spells CSAGGTALQETQYF. The CDR3 coding sequence is TGCAGCGCTGGCGGGACAGCTTTACAAGAGACCCAGTACTTC.

V usage is TRBV11-2 and J usage is TRBJ2-7; weak D call: TRBD2 (7 bases). The germline V and J ends were trimmed by 0 bases and 8 bases, with 17 bases remaining between them. The CDR3 sequence is 15 residues long. Germline V gives CDR1 SGHAT, CDR2 FQNNGV. The CDR3 nucleotides are TGTGCCAGCAGCTTAGAGGGGGGGCGCTTCCGTCAGCAGTACTTC. This translates into CASSLEGGRFRQQYF. The full variable domain, with the rest looked up from reference TRBV11-2 and TRBJ2-7, is EAGVAQSPRYKIIEKRQSVAFWCNPISGHATLYWYQQILGQGPKLLIQFQNNGVVDDSQLPKDRFSAERLKGVDSTLKIQPAKLEDSAVYLCASSLEGGRFRQQYFGPGTRLTVT.

The V gene is TRBV9, the J gene TRBJ1-6, with 9 bases identical to TRBD1. Germline V gene data show CDR1 as SGDLS and CDR2 as YYNGEE. The CDR3 is 17 amino acids. The V and J ends lost 5 bases and 6 bases, in that order; junction bases with no gene match: 12. This chain's CDR3 is CASSQFVAGQGNSPLHF. CDR3 in DNA: TGTGCCAGCAGTCAATTCGTCGCGGGACAGGGTAATTCACCCCTCCACTTT.

This clone came up a few times. Other DNA variants within this sample encode the same CDR3. The chain employs TRBV6-1 and TRBJ1-5; no reliable D call. Germline-derived CDR1 and CDR2 are MNHNS and SASEGT. V gave up 0 bases and J gave up 4 bases, with 10 bases separating them. The CDR3 consists of 15 residues. The CDR3 nucleotides are TGTGCCAGCAGTGAAGCCCTAACCGGGAATCAGCCCCAGCATTTT. It codes for CASSEALTGNQPQHF.

V is TRBV7-9 and J is TRBJ2-1; D is possibly TRBD2 (5 bases). The CDR3 is 15 amino acids. Trimming left V 1 base short and J 0 bases short, with 7 bases between. Germline CDR1 SEHNR, CDR2 FQNEAQ (reference sequence). This CDR3 is CASSLVDFSYNEQFF. In nucleotides, the CDR3 is TGTGCCAGCAGCTTAGTGGACTTCTCCTACAATGAGCAGTTCTTC.

V usage is TRBV5-6 and J usage is TRBJ2-7, with 7 bases that match TRBD1. Germline-derived CDR1 and CDR2 are SGHDT and YYEEEE. Trimming took 3 bases from V and 3 from J; bases not matched to a gene: 3. The CDR3 sequence is 13 residues long. The CDR3 loop is CASSSDRLYEQYF. In DNA form, the CDR3 reads TGTGCCAGCAGCTCGGACAGGCTCTACGAGCAGTACTTC.

The chain is built from TRBV13 and TRBJ1-1; perhaps TRBD1 as D (5 bases). This CDR3 region has 13 residues. Germline V lookup: CDR1 PRHDT, CDR2 FYEKMQ (reference sequence). V lost 8 bases, J lost 3 bases, and 13 bases lay in between. The CDR3 DNA reads as TGTGCCAGCCAGACAGATACTTACACTGAAGCTTTCTTT. Translation: CASQTDTYTEAFF.

This rearrangement joins TRBV6-4 to TRBJ2-3; 7 bases match TRBD1. This CDR3 contains 14 residues. Per the germline V gene, CDR1 is MRHNA and CDR2 is SNTAGT. V gave up 5 bases and J gave up 6 bases; unmatched junction bases: 8. The CDR3 is CASSRGQQGDTQYF. As DNA, the CDR3 is TGTGCCAGCAGTAGGGGACAGCAAGGTGATACGCAGTATTTT.

The chain employs TRBV4-2 and TRBJ1-3; 8 nucleotides match TRBD1. Per the germline V gene, CDR1 is LGHNA and CDR2 is YNFKEQ. The CDR3 totals 15 residues. V lost 1 base to trimming and J lost 3 bases; unmatched junction nucleotides: 2. DNA of the CDR3: TGTGCCAGCAGCCAAGTCGGACAGGGTGGAAACACCATATATTTT. Translated, it gives CASSQVGQGGNTIYF.

The V and J genes are TRBV7-2 and TRBJ2-1; 9 bases line up with TRBD2. Per germline, CDR1 SGHTA and CDR2 FQGNSA. The CDR3 totals 17 residues. J lost 3 bases, V lost 5 bases, and 11 bases had no gene match. The CDR3 DNA follows: TGTGCCAGCAGCCGGGGGCTTGCGGGGGGGCTCTACAATGAGCAGTTCTTC. Encoded protein: CASSRGLAGGLYNEQFF. The complete variable domain, with remaining parts taken from reference TRBV7-2 and TRBJ2-1, reads GAGVSQSPSNKVTEKGKDVELRCDPISGHTALYWYRQSLGQGLEFLIYFQGNSAPDKSGLPSDRFSAERTGGSVSTLTIQRTQQEDSAVYLCASSRGLAGGLYNEQFFGPGTRLTVL.

V usage is TRBV5-4 and J usage is TRBJ1-5, with 8 bases that match TRBD1. The CDR3 sequence is 15 residues long. V gave up 3 bases and J gave up 3 bases; unmatched junction bases: 5. Germline loops: CDR1 SGHNT, CDR2 YYREEE (reference sequence). DNA for the CDR3: TGTGCCAGCAGCTCCGGGACAGGTAACAATCAGCCCCAGCATTTT. This gives the protein CASSSGTGNNQPQHF.

V gene TRBV5-4 combines with J gene TRBJ2-2; 11 positions agree with TRBD2. Germline values: CDR1 SGHNT, CDR2 YYREEE (reference sequence). V dropped 7 bases and J dropped 5; count of bases not matched to a gene: 22. CDR3 length: 20 amino acids. The CDR3 DNA follows: TGTGCCAGCTCTAGGAGGACACGTGTTAGCGGGAGGGCCAGAACCGGGGAGCTGTTTTTT. Its protein product is CASSRRTRVSGRARTGELFF. The variable domain in full, completed from reference TRBV5-4 and TRBJ2-2, reads ETGVTQSPTHLIKTRGQQVTLRCSSQSGHNTVSWYQQALGQGPQFIFQYYREEENGRGNFPPRFSGLQFPNYSSELNVNALELDDSALYLCASSRRTRVSGRARTGELFFGEGSRLTVL.

The chain has TRBV5-6 and TRBJ1-1, with D possibly matching TRBD1 (5 bases). The germline V gene has CDR1 SGHDT and CDR2 YYEEEE. The CDR3 contains 13 residues. V dropped 6 bases and J dropped 6 bases, with 15 bases sitting between them. The CDR3 reads CASTRRGSAEAFF. The CDR3 region has the DNA TGTGCCAGCACCCGAAGGGGCTCCGCTGAAGCTTTCTTT.

The rearrangement links TRBV4-2 to TRBJ2-3; 8 bases line up with TRBD1. Per the germline V gene, CDR1 is LGHNA and CDR2 is YNFKEQ. V shed 1 base and J 3 bases; nucleotides not matched to a gene: 9. This CDR3 region has 17 residues. The CDR3 loop reads CASSQGGDRGATDTQYF. The CDR3 DNA sequence: TGTGCCAGCAGCCAAGGGGGAGACAGGGGCGCTACAGATACGCAGTATTTT.

The chain joins TRBV7-2 to TRBJ2-3; TRBD2 might be the D (6 bases). V lost 4 bases and J 5 bases, leaving 25 bases between the germline ends. Germline CDR1 SGHTA, CDR2 FQGNSA. The CDR3 consists of 18 residues. CDR3 in amino acids: CASSWSRGGSGVIDTQYF. As DNA, the CDR3 is TGTGCCAGCAGCTGGAGTAGGGGTGGCTCGGGAGTAATAGATACGCAGTATTTT.

V usage is TRBV9 and J usage is TRBJ2-7; maybe TRBD1 (6 bases). There are 12 residues in the CDR3. The V end lost 3 bases, the J end lost 2 bases, and 6 bases lay between the germline ends. Looked up from germline, CDR1 is SGDLS and CDR2 is YYNGEE. DNA for the CDR3: TGTGCCAGCAGCGGGACAGCCTACGAGCAGTACTTC. Translating it yields CASSGTAYEQYF.

V gene TRBV6-1 combines with J gene TRBJ2-7; perhaps TRBD2 as D (6 bases). Germline CDR1 is MNHNS and CDR2 is SASEGT. This CDR3 has 15 residues. V lost 3 bases to trimming and J lost 1 base, with 13 bases between them. The CDR3 region is CASSEGSGGSYEQYF. DNA of the CDR3: TGTGCCAGCAGTGAGGGTAGCGGAGGGTCCTACGAGCAGTACTTC.

The gene calls are TRBV10-2 and TRBJ2-2, with D tentatively TRBD2 (6 bases). CDR1 and CDR2 (germline): WSHSY, SAAADI. CDR3 length equals 13 residues. Trimming removed 7 bases from V and 5 bases from J, with 11 bases in between. Here the CDR3 DNA reads TGCGCCAGCACCGGGACTTTTACCGGGGAGCTGTTTTTT. This sequence encodes CASTGTFTGELFF.

Points on this clone: The same CDR3 arises from other DNA sequences in this sample as well. V gene TRBV5-1 combines with J gene TRBJ1-1, with 8 positions matching TRBD1. CDR1 SGHRS and CDR2 YFSETQ come from the germline V gene. The CDR3 contains 14 residues. Trimming at V came to 4 bases and at J to 2 bases, leaving 4 bases not matched to a gene. CDR3 bases: TGCGCCAGCAGCCCCGGGACAGGCAACACTGAAGCTTTCTTT. This translates into CASSPGTGNTEAFF.

This chain connects TRBV9 to TRBJ2-7; D is unclear. This CDR3 has 14 amino acids. V dropped 0 bases and J dropped 2 bases, with 9 bases sitting between them. The germline V gene has CDR1 SGDLS and CDR2 YYNGEE. CDR3 amino acids: CASSVGTNAYEQYF. CDR3 DNA sequence: TGTGCCAGCAGCGTAGGAACTAACGCCTACGAGCAGTACTTC.

The chain joins TRBV28 to TRBJ1-2; 7 nucleotides line up with TRBD1. This CDR3 is 13 amino acids long. V was clipped by 4 bases and J by 6 bases; unmatched bases: 5. Germline V gene lookup returns CDR1 MDHEN and CDR2 SYDVKM. The CDR3 nucleotides are TGTGCCAGCAGTTCACAGGGGCCTGATGGCTACACCTTC. Residues: CASSSQGPDGYTF.